This TCR beta chain was observed in a study of identifying expanded T cells in peripheral blood. Germline-derived CDR1 and CDR2 are MDHEN and SYDVKM. Trimming shortened V by 5 bases and J by 8 bases, and 9 bases separated the two germline ends. The CDR3 sequence is 12 residues long. Libraries were prepared by immunoSEQ multiplex PCR; TCRdb keeps only in-frame clonotypes and omits some of them. The sample records 85,000 to 100,000 clones, approximately 88% being singletons. This TCR was recovered from a person aged 18 to 70 in good health. This sequence joins TRBV28 and TRBJ1-4; D gene ambiguous. The specimen was blood. The CDR3 nucleotides are TGTGCCAGCAGTGCGGCGGGAGAAAAACTGTTTTTT. It encodes CASSAAGEKLFF. The full variable domain, in which reference TRBV28 and TRBJ1-4 provide the parts outside the CDR3, is DVKVTQSSRYLVKRTGEKVFLECVQDMDHENMFWYRQDPGLGLRLIYFSYDVKMKEKGDIPEGYSVSREKKERFSLILESASTNQTSMYLCASSAAGEKLFFGSGTQLSVL.